Listed here is a single T cell receptor beta chain. The CDR3 sequence is 19 residues long. This entry is derived from a study of T cell responses to AZD1222 COVID-19 vaccine. Clones were sequenced by immunoSEQ multiplex PCR, and TCRdb holds only the in-frame ones, with some missing. The data show roughly 170,000 clones, approximately 86% seen once. The chain has TRBV12-2 and TRBJ1-2; the table's D call TRBD1 went unverified against the DNA. TRBV12-2 is shown as a pseudogene. This TCR was recovered from an adult in good health. The input for sequencing was peripheral blood, taken on day 0 of AZD1222 vaccination. This chain's CDR3 is CASRLVWGSRGPPGDGYTF. The CDR3 DNA follows: TGTGCAAGTCGCTTAGTATGGGGGTCGAGGGGGCCTCCTGGCGATGGCTACACCTTC.